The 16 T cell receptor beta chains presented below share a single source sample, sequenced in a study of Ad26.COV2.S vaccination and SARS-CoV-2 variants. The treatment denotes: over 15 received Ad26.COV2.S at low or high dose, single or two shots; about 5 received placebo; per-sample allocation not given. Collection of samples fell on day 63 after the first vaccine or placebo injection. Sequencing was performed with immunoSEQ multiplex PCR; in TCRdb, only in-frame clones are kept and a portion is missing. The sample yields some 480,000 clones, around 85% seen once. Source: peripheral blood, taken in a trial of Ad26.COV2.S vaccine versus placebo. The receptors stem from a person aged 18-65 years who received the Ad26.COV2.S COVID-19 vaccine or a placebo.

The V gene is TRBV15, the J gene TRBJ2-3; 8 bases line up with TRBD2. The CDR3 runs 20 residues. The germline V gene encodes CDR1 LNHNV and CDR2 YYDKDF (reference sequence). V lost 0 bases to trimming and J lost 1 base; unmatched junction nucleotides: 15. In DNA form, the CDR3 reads TGTGCCACCAGCAGAGATTTTGGAAGCGGGAGTTTTTTGGGCACAGATACGCAGTATTTT. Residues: CATSRDFGSGSFLGTDTQYF.

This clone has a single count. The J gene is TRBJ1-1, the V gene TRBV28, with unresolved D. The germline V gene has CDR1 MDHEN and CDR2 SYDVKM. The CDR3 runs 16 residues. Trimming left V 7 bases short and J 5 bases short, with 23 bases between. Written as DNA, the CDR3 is TGTGCCAGCACTTTCCACGCAGGCCTCGTTTTGACTGAAGCTTTCTTT. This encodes CASTFHAGLVLTEAFF.

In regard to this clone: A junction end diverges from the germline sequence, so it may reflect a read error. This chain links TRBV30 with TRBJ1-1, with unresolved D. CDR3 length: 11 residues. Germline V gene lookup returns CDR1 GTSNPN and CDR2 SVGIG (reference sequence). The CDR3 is CAWSVAAYPLF. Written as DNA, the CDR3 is TGTGCCTGGAGTGTAGCCGCTTACCCTCTCTTT.

CDR3: CASSSRQGNTGELFF. The CDR3 DNA reads as TGTGCCAGCTCGTCACGACAGGGGAACACCGGGGAGCTGTTTTTT. This chain links TRBV18 with TRBJ2-2; TRBD1 matches 7 bases. Losses at the gene ends were 6 bases for V and 1 base for J; bases not matched to a gene: 5. The germline V gene encodes CDR1 KGHSH and CDR2 LQKENI. The CDR3 contains 15 residues.

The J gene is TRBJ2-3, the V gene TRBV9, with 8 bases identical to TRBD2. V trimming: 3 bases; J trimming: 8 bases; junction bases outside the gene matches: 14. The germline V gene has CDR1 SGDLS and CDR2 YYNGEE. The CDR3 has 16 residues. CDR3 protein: CASSAPGLGTSATQYF. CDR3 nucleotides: TGTGCCAGCAGCGCCCCGGGACTAGGGACTTCGGCTACGCAGTATTTT. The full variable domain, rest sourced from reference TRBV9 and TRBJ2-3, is DSGVTQTPKHLITATGQRVTLRCSPRSGDLSVYWYQQSLDQGLQFLIQYYNGEERAKGNILERFSAQQFPDLHSELNLSSLELGDSALYFCASSAPGLGTSATQYFGPGTRLTVL.

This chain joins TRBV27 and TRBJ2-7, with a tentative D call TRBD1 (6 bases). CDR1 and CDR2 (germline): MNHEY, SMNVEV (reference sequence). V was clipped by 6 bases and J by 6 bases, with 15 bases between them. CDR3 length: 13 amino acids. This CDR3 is CASRGRDNFEQYF. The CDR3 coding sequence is TGTGCCAGCAGGGGACGGGACAACTTCGAGCAGTACTTC.

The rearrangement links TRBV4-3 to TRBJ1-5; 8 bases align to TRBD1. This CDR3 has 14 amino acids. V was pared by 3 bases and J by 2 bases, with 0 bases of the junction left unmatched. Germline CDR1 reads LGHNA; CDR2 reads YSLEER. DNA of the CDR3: TGCGCCAGCAGCCAGGACAGGGGCAATCAGCCCCAGCATTTT. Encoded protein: CASSQDRGNQPQHF.

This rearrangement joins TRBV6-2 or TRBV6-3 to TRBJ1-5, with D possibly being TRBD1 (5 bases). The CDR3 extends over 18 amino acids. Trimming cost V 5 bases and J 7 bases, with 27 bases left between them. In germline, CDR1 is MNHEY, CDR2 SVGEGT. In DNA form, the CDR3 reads TGTGCCAGCAGTCCGACTACTTCAGGGCTGAAGGCGAGGCAGCCCCAGCATTTT. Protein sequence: CASSPTTSGLKARQPQHF.

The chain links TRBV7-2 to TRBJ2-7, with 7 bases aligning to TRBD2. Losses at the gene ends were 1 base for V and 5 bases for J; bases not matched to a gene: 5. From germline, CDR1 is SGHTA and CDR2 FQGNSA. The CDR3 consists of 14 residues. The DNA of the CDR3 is TGTGCCAGCAGCTTAGGCGGGAGCAGGCACGAGCAGTACTTC. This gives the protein CASSLGGSRHEQYF.

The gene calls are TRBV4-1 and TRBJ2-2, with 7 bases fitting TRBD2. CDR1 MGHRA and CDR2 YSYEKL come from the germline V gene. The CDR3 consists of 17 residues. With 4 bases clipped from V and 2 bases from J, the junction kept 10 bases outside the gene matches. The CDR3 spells CASSRESGLTNTGELFF. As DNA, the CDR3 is TGCGCCAGCAGCCGAGAATCGGGACTAACTAACACCGGGGAGCTGTTTTTT.

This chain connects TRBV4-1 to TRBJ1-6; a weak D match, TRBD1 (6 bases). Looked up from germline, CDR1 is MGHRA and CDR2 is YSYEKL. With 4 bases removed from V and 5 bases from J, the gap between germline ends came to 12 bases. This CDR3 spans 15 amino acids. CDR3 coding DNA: TGCGCCAGCAGCCCCCGGACAGTGGATAATTCACCCCTCCACTTT. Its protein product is CASSPRTVDNSPLHF.

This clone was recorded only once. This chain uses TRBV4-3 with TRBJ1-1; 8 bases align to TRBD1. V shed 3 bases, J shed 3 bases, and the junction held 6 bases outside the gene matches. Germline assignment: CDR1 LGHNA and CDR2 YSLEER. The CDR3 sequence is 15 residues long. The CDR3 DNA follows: TGCGCCAGCAGCCAGAGGGGGGGACAGGACACTGAAGCTTTCTTT. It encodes CASSQRGGQDTEAFF.

CDR3 loop: CAWSDDRGTEAFF. DNA for the CDR3: TGTGCCTGGAGCGATGACAGGGGCACTGAAGCTTTCTTT. The rearrangement joins TRBV30 to TRBJ1-1; 8 bases line up with TRBD1. Trimming removed 3 bases from V and 4 bases from J; junction bases left unmatched: 4. CDR3 length equals 13 residues. The V gene's germline CDR1 is GTSNPN and CDR2 SVGIG (reference sequence). Using reference TRBV30 and TRBJ1-1 for the parts outside the CDR3, the full variable domain is SQTIHQWPATLVQPVGSPLSLECTVEGTSNPNLYWYRQAAGRGLQLLFYSVGIGQISSEVPQNLSASRPQDRQFILSSKKLLLSDSGFYLCAWSDDRGTEAFFGQGTRLTVV.

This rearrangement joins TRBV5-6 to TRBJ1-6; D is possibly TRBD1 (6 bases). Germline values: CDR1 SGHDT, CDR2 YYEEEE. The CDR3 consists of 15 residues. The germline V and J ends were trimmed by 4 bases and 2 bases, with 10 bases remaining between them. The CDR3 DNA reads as TGTGCCAGCAGCCCCAGGGGTACCTATAATTCACCCCTCCACTTT. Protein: CASSPRGTYNSPLHF.

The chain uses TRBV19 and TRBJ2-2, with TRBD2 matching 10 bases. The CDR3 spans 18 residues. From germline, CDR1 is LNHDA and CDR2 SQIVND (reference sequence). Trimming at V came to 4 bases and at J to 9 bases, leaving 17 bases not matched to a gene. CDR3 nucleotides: TGTGCCAGTAGTACCCGGACTAGCGGAGTCCCCTCTACCCGGGAGCTGTTTTTT. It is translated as CASSTRTSGVPSTRELFF.

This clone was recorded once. The CDR3 loop is CASSRAGGSYNEQFF. The CDR3 DNA reads as TGTGCCAGCAGTAGAGCGGGAGGGTCCTACAATGAGCAGTTCTTC. The gene calls are TRBV28 and TRBJ2-1; the match to TRBD2 covers 10 bases. The CDR3 totals 15 residues. Germline V gene lookup returns CDR1 MDHEN and CDR2 SYDVKM. Trimming removed 5 bases from V and 1 base from J; junction bases left unmatched: 2.